This TCR beta chain came from a study of T cell repertoires in aging, cancer and after chemotherapy. Across the study: Some 10 million TCR reads were in the whole dataset.

This CDR3 has 15 residues. Trimming removed 5 bases at V and 5 bases at J, with 16 bases between. From germline, CDR1 is SGHTA and CDR2 FQGNSA. Amplification of TCR beta used genomic DNA extracted from peripheral blood. Multiplex touch-down PCR with TRB-A/B primers amplified rearranged V-D-J TRB sequences. TCRdb itself ran the multiplex PCR reads through MiXCR, one entry per CDR3 protein. Of 12,000 or so distinct CDR3 sequences detected, 30% to 35% appear once; the ten largest clones hold around 10%. The sequenced sample was blood. J is TRBJ1-5 and V is TRBV7-2; TRBD1 is a possible D gene (6 bases). This receptor was identified in a human donor in good health. The donor label of this sample is uncertain. CDR3 coding DNA: TGTGCCAGCAGCCCCGGGGGGGCAGGTTATCAGCCCCAGCATTTT. It codes for CASSPGGAGYQPQHF.